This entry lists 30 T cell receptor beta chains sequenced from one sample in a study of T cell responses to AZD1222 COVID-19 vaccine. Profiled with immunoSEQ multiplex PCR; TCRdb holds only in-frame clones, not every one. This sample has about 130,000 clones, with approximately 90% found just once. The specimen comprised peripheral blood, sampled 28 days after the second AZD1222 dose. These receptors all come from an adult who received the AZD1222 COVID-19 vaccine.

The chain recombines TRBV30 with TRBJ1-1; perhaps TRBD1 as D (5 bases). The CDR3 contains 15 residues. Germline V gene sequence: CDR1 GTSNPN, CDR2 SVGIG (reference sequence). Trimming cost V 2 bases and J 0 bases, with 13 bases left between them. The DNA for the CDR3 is TGTGCCTGGAGTACTCAGGGAGTCGTGAACACTGAAGCTTTCTTT. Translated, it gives CAWSTQGVVNTEAFF.

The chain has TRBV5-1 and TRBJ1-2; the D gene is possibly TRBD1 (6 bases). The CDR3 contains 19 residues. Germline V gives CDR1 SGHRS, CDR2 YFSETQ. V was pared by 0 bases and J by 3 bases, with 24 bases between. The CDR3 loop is CASSLALMNSGAADYGYTF. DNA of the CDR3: TGCGCCAGCAGCTTGGCCTTAATGAACTCAGGGGCCGCGGACTATGGCTACACCTTC.

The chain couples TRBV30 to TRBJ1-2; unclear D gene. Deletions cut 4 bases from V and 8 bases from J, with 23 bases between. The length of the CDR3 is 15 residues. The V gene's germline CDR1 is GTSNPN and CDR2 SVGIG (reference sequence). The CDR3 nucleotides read TGTGCCTGGAAACCGCCCCCCCGGGGAAAATTCGGCTACACCTTC. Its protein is CAWKPPPRGKFGYTF. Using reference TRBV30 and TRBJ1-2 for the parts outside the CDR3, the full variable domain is SQTIHQWPATLVQPVGSPLSLECTVEGTSNPNLYWYRQAAGRGLQLLFYSVGIGQISSEVPQNLSASRPQDRQFILSSKKLLLSDSGFYLCAWKPPPRGKFGYTFGSGTRLTVV.

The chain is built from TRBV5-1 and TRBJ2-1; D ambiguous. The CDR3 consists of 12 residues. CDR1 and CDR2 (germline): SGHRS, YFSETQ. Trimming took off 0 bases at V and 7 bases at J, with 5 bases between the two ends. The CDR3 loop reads CASSLVDNEQFF. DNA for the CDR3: TGCGCCAGCAGCTTGGTTGATAATGAGCAGTTCTTC.

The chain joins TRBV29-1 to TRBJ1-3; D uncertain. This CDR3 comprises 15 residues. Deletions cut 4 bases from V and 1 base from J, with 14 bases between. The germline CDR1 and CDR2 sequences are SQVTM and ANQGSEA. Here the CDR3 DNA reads TGCAGCGTTGGGTCCCGCGGCGTTTCTGGAAACACCATATATTTT. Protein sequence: CSVGSRGVSGNTIYF.

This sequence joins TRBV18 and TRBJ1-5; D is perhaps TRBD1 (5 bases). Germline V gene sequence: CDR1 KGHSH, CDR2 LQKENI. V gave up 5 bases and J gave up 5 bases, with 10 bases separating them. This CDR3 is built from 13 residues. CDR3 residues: CASSETADQPQHF. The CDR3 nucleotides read TGTGCCAGCTCAGAGACAGCCGATCAGCCCCAGCATTTT.

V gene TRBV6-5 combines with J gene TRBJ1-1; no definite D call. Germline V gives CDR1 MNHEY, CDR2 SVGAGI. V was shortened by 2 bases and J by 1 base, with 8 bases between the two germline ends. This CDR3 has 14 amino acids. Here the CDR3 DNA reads TGTGCCAGCAGTTACCTTGACAAGAACACTGAAGCTTTCTTT. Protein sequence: CASSYLDKNTEAFF.

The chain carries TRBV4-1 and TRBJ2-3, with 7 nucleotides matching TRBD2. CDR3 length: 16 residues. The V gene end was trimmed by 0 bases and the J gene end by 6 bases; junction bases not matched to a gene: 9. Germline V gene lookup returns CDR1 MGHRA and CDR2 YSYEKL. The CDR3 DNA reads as TGCGCCAGCAGCCAAGATATAAGCCAGGGAGGGGATACGCAGTATTTT. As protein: CASSQDISQGGDTQYF.

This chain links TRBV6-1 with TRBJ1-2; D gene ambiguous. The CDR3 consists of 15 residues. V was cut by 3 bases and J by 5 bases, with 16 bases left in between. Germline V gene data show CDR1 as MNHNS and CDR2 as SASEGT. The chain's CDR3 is CASSEMGTAAYGYTF. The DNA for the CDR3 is TGTGCCAGCAGTGAGATGGGTACAGCGGCTTATGGCTACACCTTC.

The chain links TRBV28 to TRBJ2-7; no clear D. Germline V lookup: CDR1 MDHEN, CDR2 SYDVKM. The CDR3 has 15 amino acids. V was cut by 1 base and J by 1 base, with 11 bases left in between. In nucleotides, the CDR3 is TGTGCCAGCAGTTTATCGTGGGCCTTTTCCTACGAGCAGTACTTC. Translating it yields CASSLSWAFSYEQYF.

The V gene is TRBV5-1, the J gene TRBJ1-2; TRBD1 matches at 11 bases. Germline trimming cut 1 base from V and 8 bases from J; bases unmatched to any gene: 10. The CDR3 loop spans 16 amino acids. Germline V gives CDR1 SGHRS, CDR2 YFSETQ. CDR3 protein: CASSLSWTGGAEGYTF. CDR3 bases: TGCGCCAGCAGCTTGTCTTGGACAGGGGGCGCGGAAGGCTACACCTTC.

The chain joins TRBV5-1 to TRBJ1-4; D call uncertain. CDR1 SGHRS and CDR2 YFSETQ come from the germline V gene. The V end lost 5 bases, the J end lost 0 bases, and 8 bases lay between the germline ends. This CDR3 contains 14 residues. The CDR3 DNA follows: TGCGCCAGCAGGCGTTTTGCAACTAATGAAAAACTGTTTTTT. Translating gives CASRRFATNEKLFF.

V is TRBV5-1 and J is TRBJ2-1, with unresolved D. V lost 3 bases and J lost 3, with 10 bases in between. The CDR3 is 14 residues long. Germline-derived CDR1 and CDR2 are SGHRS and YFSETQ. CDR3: CASSSDVNYNEQFF. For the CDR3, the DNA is TGCGCCAGCAGCTCCGACGTGAACTACAATGAGCAGTTCTTC.

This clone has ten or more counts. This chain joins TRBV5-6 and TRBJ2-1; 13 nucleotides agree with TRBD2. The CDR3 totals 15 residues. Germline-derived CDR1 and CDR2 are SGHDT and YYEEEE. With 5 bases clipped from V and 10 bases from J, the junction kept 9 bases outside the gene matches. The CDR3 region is CASRTSGTSGVEQFF. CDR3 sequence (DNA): TGTGCCAGCAGAACTTCCGGGACTAGCGGGGTGGAGCAGTTCTTC.

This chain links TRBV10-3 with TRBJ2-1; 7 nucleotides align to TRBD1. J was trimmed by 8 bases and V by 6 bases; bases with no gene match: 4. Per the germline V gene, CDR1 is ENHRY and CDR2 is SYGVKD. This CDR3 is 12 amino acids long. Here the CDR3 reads CAISVDRDEQFF. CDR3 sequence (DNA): TGTGCCATCAGCGTCGACAGGGATGAGCAGTTCTTC.

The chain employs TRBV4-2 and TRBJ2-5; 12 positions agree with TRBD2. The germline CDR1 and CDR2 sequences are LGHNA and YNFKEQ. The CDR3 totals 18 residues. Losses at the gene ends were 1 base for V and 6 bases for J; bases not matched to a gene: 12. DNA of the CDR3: TGTGCCAGCAGCCAAGCCACATATGGACTAGCGGGATTGCAGACCCAGTACTTC. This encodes CASSQATYGLAGLQTQYF.

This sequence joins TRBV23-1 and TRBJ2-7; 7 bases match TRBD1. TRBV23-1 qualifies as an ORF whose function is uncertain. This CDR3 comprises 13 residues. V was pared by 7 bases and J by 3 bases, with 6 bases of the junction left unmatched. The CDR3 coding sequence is TGCGCCAGCACCCGAGACAGGGACTACGAGCAGTACTTC. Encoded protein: CASTRDRDYEQYF.

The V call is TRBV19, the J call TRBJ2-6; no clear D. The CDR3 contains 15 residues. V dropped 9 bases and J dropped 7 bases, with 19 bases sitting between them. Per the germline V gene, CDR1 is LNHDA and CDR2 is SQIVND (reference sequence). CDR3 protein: CASQALGHLANVLTF. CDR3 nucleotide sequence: TGTGCCAGCCAGGCTCTAGGCCACCTTGCCAACGTCCTGACTTTC.

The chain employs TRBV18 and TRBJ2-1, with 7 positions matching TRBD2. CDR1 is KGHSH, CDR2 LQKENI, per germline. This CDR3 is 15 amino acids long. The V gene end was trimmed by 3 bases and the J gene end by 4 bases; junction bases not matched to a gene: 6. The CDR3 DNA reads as TGTGCCAGCTCACCTTCCCTAGCGGAGTACAATGAGCAGTTCTTC. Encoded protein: CASSPSLAEYNEQFF.

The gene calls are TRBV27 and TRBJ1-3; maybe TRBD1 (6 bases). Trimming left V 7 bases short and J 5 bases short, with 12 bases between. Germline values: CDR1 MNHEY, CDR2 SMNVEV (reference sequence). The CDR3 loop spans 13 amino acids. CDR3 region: CASIGGGRNTIYF. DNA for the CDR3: TGTGCCAGCATTGGGGGCGGGCGAAACACCATATATTTT.

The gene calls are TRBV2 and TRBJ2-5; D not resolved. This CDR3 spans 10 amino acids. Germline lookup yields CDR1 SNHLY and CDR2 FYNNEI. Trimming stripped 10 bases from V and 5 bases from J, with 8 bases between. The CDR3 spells CATAVETQYF. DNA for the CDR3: TGTGCCACCGCGGTGGAGACCCAGTACTTC.

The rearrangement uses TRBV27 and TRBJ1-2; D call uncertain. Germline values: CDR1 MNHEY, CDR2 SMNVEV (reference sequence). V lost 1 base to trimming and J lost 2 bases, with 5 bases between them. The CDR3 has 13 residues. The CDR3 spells CASSLLGNYGYTF. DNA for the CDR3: TGTGCCAGCAGTTTATTGGGCAACTATGGCTACACCTTC.

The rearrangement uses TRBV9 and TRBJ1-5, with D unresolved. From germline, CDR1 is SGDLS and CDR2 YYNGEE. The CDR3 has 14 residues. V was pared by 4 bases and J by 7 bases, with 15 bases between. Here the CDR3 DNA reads TGTGCCAGCAGCCGGGGAGGGCCTGGGCAGCCCCAGCATTTT. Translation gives CASSRGGPGQPQHF.

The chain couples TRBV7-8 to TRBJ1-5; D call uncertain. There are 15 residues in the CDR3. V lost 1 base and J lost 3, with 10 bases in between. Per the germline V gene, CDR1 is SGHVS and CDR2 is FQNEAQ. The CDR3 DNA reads TGTGCCAGCAGCTTAGAGAGGGCCAACAATCAGCCCCAGCATTTT. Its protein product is CASSLERANNQPQHF.

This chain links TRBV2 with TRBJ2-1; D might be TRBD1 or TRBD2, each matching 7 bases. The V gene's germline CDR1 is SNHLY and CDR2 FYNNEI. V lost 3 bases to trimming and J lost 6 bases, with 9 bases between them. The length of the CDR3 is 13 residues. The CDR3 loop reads CASSDRGGNEQFF. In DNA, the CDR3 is TGTGCCAGCAGTGACAGGGGGGGCAATGAGCAGTTCTTC.

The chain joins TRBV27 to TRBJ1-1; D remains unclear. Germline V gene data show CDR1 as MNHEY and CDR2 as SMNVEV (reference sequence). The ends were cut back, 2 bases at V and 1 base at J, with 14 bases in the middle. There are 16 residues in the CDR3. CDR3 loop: CASSLKGLLRNTEAFF. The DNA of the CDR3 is TGTGCCAGCAGTTTAAAGGGTTTGTTGAGGAACACTGAAGCTTTCTTT.

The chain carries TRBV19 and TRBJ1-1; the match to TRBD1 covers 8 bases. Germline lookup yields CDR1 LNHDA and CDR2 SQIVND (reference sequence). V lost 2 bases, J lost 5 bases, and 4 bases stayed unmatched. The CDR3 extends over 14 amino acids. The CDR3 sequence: CASSIQGAKTEAFF. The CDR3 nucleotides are TGTGCCAGTAGTATACAGGGGGCGAAAACTGAAGCTTTCTTT.

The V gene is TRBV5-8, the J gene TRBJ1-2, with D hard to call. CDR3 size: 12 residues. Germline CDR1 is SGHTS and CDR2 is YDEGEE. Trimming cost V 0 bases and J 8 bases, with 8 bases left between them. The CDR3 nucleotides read TGTGCCAGCAGCTTGGAGCAAAGGGGCTACACCTTC. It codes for CASSLEQRGYTF.

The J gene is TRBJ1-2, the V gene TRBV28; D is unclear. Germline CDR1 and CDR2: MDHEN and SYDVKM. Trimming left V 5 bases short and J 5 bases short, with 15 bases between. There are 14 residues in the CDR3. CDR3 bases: TGTGCCAGCAGTCCCACCTCTTGGTCGTATGGCTACACCTTC. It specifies CASSPTSWSYGYTF.

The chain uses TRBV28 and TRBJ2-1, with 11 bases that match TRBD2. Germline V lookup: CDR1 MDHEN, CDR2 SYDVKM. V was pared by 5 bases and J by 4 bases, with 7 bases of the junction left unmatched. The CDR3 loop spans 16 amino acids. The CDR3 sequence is CASSILTSGRYNEQFF. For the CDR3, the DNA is TGTGCCAGCAGTATACTAACTAGCGGGAGATACAATGAGCAGTTCTTC.